The clone carrying this TCR beta chain was detected only once. Antigen: not known. This specimen belongs to a study of shared clonotypes between healthy human individuals. Notes on the study in general: Naive CD4 clonotypes overlapped across a few donors at roughly 5%.

The CDR3 covers 14 residues. Germline V gene lookup returns CDR1 SGHVS and CDR2 FQNEAQ. Trimming left V 2 bases short and J 6 bases short, with 10 bases between. Assay used: immunoSEQ multiplex PCR; TCRdb lists only in-frame clones, some missing. Of approximately 1.5 million clones listed, 98% were seen once; the top ten hold 0.4% to 0.55%. The sequence came from a man aged 25-45 years in good health. This rearrangement joins TRBV7-8 to TRBJ2-2; D is possibly TRBD1 (5 bases). The sequenced sample consisted of naive CD4+ T cells sorted from blood. Subset defined: CD45RA+ positively selected. The CDR3 reads CASSLYPGPGELFF. The CDR3 DNA sequence: TGTGCCAGCAGCTTATATCCAGGGCCCGGGGAGCTGTTTTTT.